This T cell receptor beta chain came from a study of blood T cell dynamics during melanoma immunotherapy (dated by TCRdb to 2019 to 2021). With respect to the entire study: Patients with metastatic melanoma were treated with first-line pembrolizumab or nivolumab plus ipilimumab as standard of care in the United Kingdom. To find early correlates of response, the study profiled the peripheral T cell receptor repertoires of patients with metastatic melanoma both before and after one cycle of checkpoint inhibitor therapy. The training cohort was made up of consecutive patients, while a further independent group of patients from the same centre was pooled to form an external validation set. General study outcomes and caveats: From T0 to W3, the cfDNA rearrangement efficiency score rose in patients who achieved disease control but not in progressors, a change suggesting increased peripheral T cell turnover. The relatively small sample size was recognized as a factor that could limit how well the results generalize. Whether the T cell clones driving repertoire changes were melanoma-specific or reflected general immune activation could not be determined in the study.

Per the publication, the time point label means: pre-treatment baseline. Blood samples were collected before treatment (T0) and at week 3 (W3), after the first cycle of checkpoint blockade. Except for a couple of patients with rapid clinical progression, response was assessed 12 weeks after the first infusion by RECIST 1.1; disease control meant complete response, partial response or stable disease. Patients were not eligible if they had prior systemic cancer treatment, concomitant immunosuppressant therapy or synchronous other active malignancies. To track both circulating cells and T cell turnover, TCR beta was sequenced from bulk PBMC as well as from plasma cell-free DNA. Notes on this clone: The antigen it recognizes is unknown. Qualities for individual bases were not recorded, and no much larger clone is one base off.

From the germline V gene, CDR1 is LGHNA and CDR2 is YSLEER. From the cysteine through the phenylalanine, the CDR3 covers 19 amino acids. Only the CDR3 DNA is retained, 57 bases long and in frame from the first base. The junction shows trimming of 0 bases on V and 2 bases on J, and the gene matches do not reach 9 bases of it. Each cfDNA sample was loaded with a fixed 40 ng of plasma cell-free DNA. The immunoSEQ TCRb Assay kit was used according to manufacturer instructions to amplify TCR beta CDR3 sequences from genomic DNA. The KAPA Library Quantification Kit for Illumina platforms was used to quantify the pooled libraries by qPCR. Pooled libraries were clustered at roughly 0.6-1.2 pM and sequenced on an Illumina NextSeq 500. The paper's data handling went like this. The TCR data were analyzed using immunoSEQ ANALYZER and the R LymphoSeq package. A rearrangement efficiency score was calculated as productive divided by the sum of productive and non-productive CDR3 sequences. Clonality was measured with the Gini coefficient and diversity with the Renyi index at alpha=1, and both measures were compared pairwise between timepoints within each patient. In LymphoSeq, clonal relatedness was computed using an edit distance of 3, and repertoire similarity was computed using the Bhattacharyya coefficient. Linear discriminant analysis on week-3 changes in clonality and diversity was built with the R MASS and caret packages to classify response. TCRdb limited this immuneACCESS table to in-frame rearrangements with V and J called. A share of clones is missing; checked studies link under half to unresolved V genes, and the rest is unexplained. V, J and clone size derive from that table, while D and trimming were established from the DNA sequence. Across this sample there are 6,300 or so clones, with about nine tenths seen only once. The ten largest clones capture 12% of the sample.

The rearrangement combines TRBV4-3 with TRBJ2-6; a stretch of 8 junction bases matches TRBD2. Material: cell-free DNA from blood, obtained from a patient treated with checkpoint blockade. Taken with the paper, the label for cell subset or site translates to: plasma cell-free DNA. The receptor comes from a human donor with melanoma. The DNA reads TGCGCCAGCAGCCAAGATACGGGGGGGCGCTTGACTGGGGCCAACGTCCTGACTTTC. Translated, it reads CASSQDTGGRLTGANVLTF.